The rows below give T cell receptor beta chains drawn from one sample of a study of CD8+CD57+ T cells in acquired aplastic anemia. One entry per CDR3 protein, called by TCRdb with MiXCR from the reads. The table has just over 200,000 distinct CDR3 sequences, 65% seen once. Sequencing input: sorted CD4+, CD8+, or CD8+CD57+ T cells (not recorded which) from PBMCs. The origin of the receptors is a human donor with aplastic anemia. Each CDR3 is given with its conserved first and last residue. The D gene is left open where the match is weak. Rows give clone size only sometimes, using once, few, many, or a class for an expanded clone.

clone size	D gene	V gene	J gene	CDR3 DNA	CDR3 protein
-	-	TRBV7-8	TRBJ1-2	TGTGCCAGCAGCTCGCGATGGGCAGGGCTTCAGTATGGCTACACCTTC	CASSSRWAGLQYGYTF
few	-	TRBV7-9	TRBJ2-7	TGTGCCAGCAGCTTAGTAAGGGGCCTCCTATACGAGCAGTACTTC	CASSLVRGLLYEQYF
once	-	TRBV10-3	TRBJ1-5	TGTGCCATCAGTGATCGAGGGGGGCAGGGAAGCAATCAGCCCCAGCATTTT	CAISDRGGQGSNQPQHF
-	TRBD1	TRBV10-3	TRBJ1-5	TGTGCCACCCAGGGGGCCGAGAATCAGCCCCAGCATTTT	CATQGAENQPQHF
-	-	TRBV2	TRBJ1-1	TGTGCCAGCAGTACTAGGACCTTGAACACTGAAGCTTTCTTT	CASSTRTLNTEAFF
-	-	TRBV11-2	TRBJ2-5	TGTGCCACACGGATTCTGGAGACCCAGTACTTC	CATRILETQYF
-	TRBD2	TRBV5-1	TRBJ2-7	TGCGCCAGCAGCTGGAGTTTAGCGGGAGCTACGTACGAGCAGTACTTC	CASSWSLAGATYEQYF
-	-	TRBV19	TRBJ1-4	TGTGCCAGTAAGAATCGGTCAACTAATGAAAAACTGTTTTTT	CASKNRSTNEKLFF
-	-	TRBV20-1	TRBJ1-6	TGCAGTGCTAGAGAAATAACAGGTCCGAACCTCTATAATTCACCCCTCCACTTT	CSAREITGPNLYNSPLHF
-	-	TRBV24-1	TRBJ1-2	TGTGCCACCAGTGATACCGATGACCACAAGAAATACACCTTC	CATSDTDDHKKYTF
-	-	TRBV19	TRBJ1-5	TGTGCCAGTAGTACAGAGCGAAATCAGCCCCAGCATTTT	CASSTERNQPQHF
-	TRBD2	TRBV10-3	TRBJ2-7	TGTGCCATCAGCGGGACTAGCGGGACCTACGAGCAGTACTTC	CAISGTSGTYEQYF
-	TRBD2	TRBV10-1	TRBJ2-7	TGCGCCAGCAGTGAGTCGGGGGGGTCGGGCCTACAGTTTCAGTACTTC	CASSESGGSGLQFQYF
few	TRBD1	TRBV2	TRBJ2-7	TGTGCCAGCACCTTTTCCAGGGGGTACGAGCAGTACTTC	CASTFSRGYEQYF
-	-	TRBV20-1	TRBJ1-2	TGCAGTGCTAGAGATCTAGCAACCCGCCTAGCTAACTATGGCTACACCTTC	CSARDLATRLANYGYTF
-	TRBD1	TRBV19	TRBJ1-6	TGTGCCAGTAGCGCCGGGACAGGGGATTCACCCCTCCACTTT	CASSAGTGDSPLHF
-	-	TRBV20-1	TRBJ1-2	TGCAGTGCTAGAGTCACAGGGTTGCGGCGCGGCTACACCTTC	CSARVTGLRRGYTF
-	TRBD2	TRBV2	TRBJ2-1	TGTGCCAGCAGTGGGACTAGCGGATACAATGAGCAGTTCTTC	CASSGTSGYNEQFF
-	-	TRBV19	TRBJ1-2	TGTGCCAGTAGTCTACAGGGTATAGGGGTTGGCTACACCTTC	CASSLQGIGVGYTF
-	TRBD2	TRBV7-6	TRBJ2-1	TGTGCTAGCAGCCCAGGGACTAGCGGGGGAGTTGAGCAGTTCTTC	CASSPGTSGGVEQFF
-	-	TRBV19	TRBJ2-7	TGTGCCAGTAGTATGGCGCAGGGCACCTACGAGCAGTACTTC	CASSMAQGTYEQYF
-	-	TRBV11-2	TRBJ2-1	TGTGCCAGCAGCTTAGACCCCGCTATAACCAATGAGCAGTTCTTC	CASSLDPAITNEQFF
-	TRBD1	TRBV2	TRBJ2-2	TGTGCCAGCAGACAGGGGGATGACGGGGAGCTGTTTTTT	CASRQGDDGELFF
-	-	TRBV2	TRBJ1-6	TGTGCCAGCAGTGGCCCCAGGGGAAGCAATTCACCCCTCCACTTT	CASSGPRGSNSPLHF
-	TRBD1	TRBV2	TRBJ1-3	TGTGCCAGCAGACACGACAGGGGGAGCTCTGGAAACACCATACATTTT	CASRHDRGSSGNTIHF
-	-	TRBV7-9	TRBJ1-6	TGTGCCAGCAGCTTCACCGAGACAGCCAATTCACCCCTCCACTTT	CASSFTETANSPLHF
once	-	TRBV24-1	TRBJ2-1	TGTGCCACCAGTGATTTGCCGGGGCGGGGCTACAATGAGCAGTTCTTC	CATSDLPGRGYNEQFF
-	-	TRBV19	TRBJ1-1	TGTGCCAGGAAGAGGGCTGGAGGGAACACTGAAGCTTTCTTT	CARKRAGGNTEAFF
-	-	TRBV7-2	TRBJ2-5	TGTGCCTCAGGGGAGGGCCAAGACAGACAAGAGACCCAGTACTTT	CASGEGQDRQETQYF
-	-	TRBV27	TRBJ2-7	TGTGCCTCCAGATCCCAGGTCTACGAGCAGTACTTC	CASRSQVYEQYF
many	-	TRBV5-8	TRBJ2-1	TGTGCCAGCACAAATGGACACAATGAGCAGTTCTTC	CASTNGHNEQFF
-	TRBD1	TRBV9	TRBJ2-7	TGTGCCAGCAGCGAGGGGACAGGGGGCCTATACTTC	CASSEGTGGLYF
-	-	TRBV10-2	TRBJ2-7	TGCGCCAGCAGTGAGTCCAGGCTAGCATCGTATGAGCAGTACTTC	CASSESRLASYEQYF
many	-	TRBV5-1	TRBJ2-7	TGCGCCAGCAGCACCGGGGGCCACGAGCAGTACTTC	CASSTGGHEQYF
-	TRBD1	TRBV15	TRBJ1-5	TGTGCCACCGAGGGACAGCCAACTAGCAATCAGCCCCAGCATTTT	CATEGQPTSNQPQHF
-	-	TRBV29-1	TRBJ1-4	TGCAGCGTTTCGAGGACACTGGAAAATGAAAAACTGTTTTTT	CSVSRTLENEKLFF
-	-	TRBV7-7	TRBJ2-2	TGTGCCGGCAGCCCGGAGAGCGGGGAGCTGTTTTTT	CAGSPESGELFF
-	TRBD1	TRBV2	TRBJ2-3	TGTGCCAGCATTATAAGGCCCGGGACAGGTGATAATACGCAGTATTTT	CASIIRPGTGDNTQYF
-	-	TRBV20-1	TRBJ2-7	TGCAGTGCTAGCAACCTTGGGGGACTCTTACCCGAGCAGTACTTC	CSASNLGGLLPEQYF
few	TRBD1	TRBV7-9	TRBJ2-7	TGTGCCAGCAGCACCGGGACAGGCCTCCCCGATTACGAGCAGTACTTC	CASSTGTGLPDYEQYF
few	-	TRBV12-3/TRBV12-4	TRBJ2-7	TGTGCCAGCAGTTTAATGGTCCCGGGCGAGCAGTACTTC	CASSLMVPGEQYF
-	-	TRBV29-1	TRBJ1-2	TGCAGCGTTGTTGGCCCAGGGGAGTATGGCTACACCTTC	CSVVGPGEYGYTF
-	TRBD1	TRBV10-3	TRBJ2-3	TGTGCCACGGGGACAGTTGCTCATACGCAGTATTTT	CATGTVAHTQYF
once	TRBD1	TRBV5-1	TRBJ2-2	TGCGCCAGCAGCTTGGGGACCAACAGGGGCGGGGAGCTGTTTTTT	CASSLGTNRGGELFF
-	-	TRBV7-9	TRBJ1-4	TGTGCCAGCAGCCCACCAACAGGGAACACTGAAAAACTGTTTTTT	CASSPPTGNTEKLFF
-	TRBD1	TRBV19	TRBJ2-6	TGTGCCACATCCGGGACAGGACGTTCTGGGGCCAACGTCCTGACTTTC	CATSGTGRSGANVLTF
-	-	TRBV19	TRBJ2-3	TGTGCCAGTAGTATGGGCACTAGCACAGATACGCAGTATTTT	CASSMGTSTDTQYF
few	-	TRBV24-1	TRBJ2-7	TGTGCCACCAGTGGCGCCGGAAGCTCCTACGAGCAGTACTTC	CATSGAGSSYEQYF
many	TRBD1	TRBV29-1	TRBJ2-1	TGCAGCGTTGAAGGGGCAGACAGGGGTTCCTACAATGAGCAGTTCTTC	CSVEGADRGSYNEQFF
-	-	TRBV2	TRBJ2-3	TGTGCCAGCAGTTACGGTGGGGGGGCTCTGACAGATACGCAGTATTTT	CASSYGGGALTDTQYF
-	TRBD1	TRBV7-2	TRBJ1-1	TGTGCCAGCAGCGTCAGGGGGAACGGGGCTGAAGCTTTCTTT	CASSVRGNGAEAFF
-	-	TRBV5-6	TRBJ1-2	TGTGCCAGCAAACTCCAGGAGGGGACCTATGGCTACACCTTC	CASKLQEGTYGYTF
-	-	TRBV9	TRBJ2-7	TGTGCCAGCAGCCGAAGCGAAGTCGAGCAGTACTTC	CASSRSEVEQYF
-	-	TRBV9	TRBJ2-1	TGTGCCAGCAGCGTACAGGGCTGGAACTATGAGCAGTTCTTC	CASSVQGWNYEQFF
-	-	TRBV2	TRBJ1-6	TGTGCCAGCAGTGATGGCAATTGGTCACCCCTCCACTTT	CASSDGNWSPLHF
-	TRBD2	TRBV5-1	TRBJ2-7	TGCGCCAGCGGGTCTGAGGGCGGGGGAAGAGAGGAGCAGTACTTC	CASGSEGGGREEQYF
-	-	TRBV2	TRBJ2-3	TGTGCCAGCAGTGAGACAGGCACAGATACGCAGTATTTT	CASSETGTDTQYF
-	-	TRBV19	TRBJ1-1	TGTGCCAGTAGGGAGAGGGGCTACACTGAAGCTTTCTTT	CASRERGYTEAFF
-	-	TRBV7-9	TRBJ1-6	TGTGCCAGCAGTTTGGGGGGGGTTGGATCACCCCTCCACTTT	CASSLGGVGSPLHF